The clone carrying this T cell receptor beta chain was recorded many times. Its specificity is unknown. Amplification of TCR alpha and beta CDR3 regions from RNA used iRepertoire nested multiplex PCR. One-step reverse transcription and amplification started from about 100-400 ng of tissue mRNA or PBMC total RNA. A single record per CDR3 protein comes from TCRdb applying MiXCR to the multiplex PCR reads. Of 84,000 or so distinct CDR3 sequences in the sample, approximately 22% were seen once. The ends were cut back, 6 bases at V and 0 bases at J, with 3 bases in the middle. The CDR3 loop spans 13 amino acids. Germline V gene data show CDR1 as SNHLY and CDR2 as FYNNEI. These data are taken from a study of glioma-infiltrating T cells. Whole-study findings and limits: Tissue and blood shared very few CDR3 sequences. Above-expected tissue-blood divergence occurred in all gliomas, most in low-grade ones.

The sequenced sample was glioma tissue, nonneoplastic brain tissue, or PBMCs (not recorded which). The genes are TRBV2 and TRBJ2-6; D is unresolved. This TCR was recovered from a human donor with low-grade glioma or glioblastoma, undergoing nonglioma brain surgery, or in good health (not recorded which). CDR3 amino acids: CASRPSGANVLTF. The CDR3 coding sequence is TGTGCCAGCAGACCCTCTGGGGCCAACGTCCTGACTTTC.